The 9 T cell receptor beta chains reported below all come from one sample, sequenced in a study of blood T cell repertoires in COVID-19. Method: immunoSEQ multiplex PCR; TCRdb's copy keeps in-frame clones and lacks some. The profile shows 170,000 or so clones, roughly four fifths of them singletons. What was sequenced was peripheral blood. These receptors all come from a human donor in a cohort sampled during active COVID-19.

V and J are TRBV15 and TRBJ2-5, with 13 bases identical to TRBD2. The germline gives CDR1 LNHNV, CDR2 YYDKDF (reference sequence). With V trimmed by 2 bases and J by 2 bases, 2 bases remained unmatched. This CDR3 spans 16 amino acids. CDR3 protein: CATSRRTSGGQETQYF. The CDR3 coding sequence is TGTGCCACCAGCAGACGGACTAGCGGGGGACAAGAGACCCAGTACTTC. The variable domain in full, completed from reference TRBV15 and TRBJ2-5, reads DAMVIQNPRYQVTQFGKPVTLSCSQTLNHNVMYWYQQKSSQAPKLLFHYYDKDFNNEADTPDNFQSRRPNTSFCFLDIRSPGLGDTAMYLCATSRRTSGGQETQYFGPGTRLLVL.

The chain employs TRBV19 and TRBJ1-2, with a possible D match to TRBD1 (6 bases). V was trimmed by 6 bases and J by 8 bases, leaving 10 bases between them. Germline CDR1 reads LNHDA; CDR2 reads SQIVND (reference sequence). CDR3 size: 11 residues. In nucleotides, the CDR3 is TGTGCCAGTAGACAGGGTCAGGGCTACACCTTC. This gives the protein CASRQGQGYTF.

The rearrangement joins TRBV5-4 to TRBJ2-2; a weak D match, TRBD2 (6 bases). In germline, CDR1 is SGHNT, CDR2 YYREEE (reference sequence). The V end was cut by 3 bases, the J end by 0 bases, with 9 bases between. This CDR3 is 15 amino acids long. CDR3 sequence reads: CASSSTSANTGELFF. As DNA, the CDR3 is TGTGCCAGCAGCTCGACTAGTGCGAACACCGGGGAGCTGTTTTTT.

This clone was picked up a small number of times. V is TRBV5-4 and J is TRBJ1-2; D is perhaps TRBD1 (5 bases). The V end was cut by 4 bases, the J end by 2 bases, with 18 bases between. Germline V gives CDR1 SGHNT, CDR2 YYREEE (reference sequence). The length of the CDR3 is 16 residues. The CDR3 DNA is TGTGCCAGCAGCCCTAGGGGAGCCGGGGGAAACTATGGCTACACCTTC. This encodes CASSPRGAGGNYGYTF.

The chain recombines TRBV7-3 with TRBJ2-7; the match to TRBD1 covers 9 bases. This CDR3 region has 15 residues. Germline V gene data show CDR1 as SGHTA and CDR2 as FQGTGA. V gave up 5 bases and J gave up 3 bases; unmatched junction bases: 8. CDR3 amino acids: CASSLGTGPHYEQYF. DNA for the CDR3: TGTGCCAGCAGCCTCGGGACAGGGCCCCACTACGAGCAGTACTTC.

The rearrangement uses TRBV6-1 and TRBJ2-7; weak D call: TRBD1 (7 bases). The CDR3 is 16 residues long. V lost 1 base, J lost 7 bases, and 20 bases lay in between. CDR1 and CDR2 from the germline V gene are MNHNS and SASEGT. Here the CDR3 reads CASSEVGRTGRLEQYF. The CDR3 nucleotides are TGTGCCAGCAGTGAAGTAGGGAGGACAGGCCGGCTGGAGCAGTACTTC.

The rearrangement uses TRBV29-1 and TRBJ2-5, with 11 bases fitting TRBD1. V shed 6 bases and J 5 bases; nucleotides not matched to a gene: 2. CDR1 and CDR2 (germline): SQVTM, ANQGSEA. The CDR3 covers 12 residues. The CDR3: CSVDRGRETQYF. CDR3 coding DNA: TGCAGCGTGGACAGGGGGCGGGAGACCCAGTACTTC.

V usage is TRBV2 and J usage is TRBJ1-5, with unresolved D. V dropped 1 base and J dropped 6 bases, with 10 bases sitting between them. CDR1 and CDR2 (germline): SNHLY, FYNNEI. This CDR3 is 14 amino acids long. The CDR3 reads CASSEGREGQPQHF. The CDR3 DNA follows: TGTGCCAGCAGTGAAGGGCGGGAGGGTCAGCCCCAGCATTTT.

This clone was detected a few times. The junction departs from the called germline gene at one end, perhaps through a read error. The chain is built from TRBV28 and TRBJ2-7, with TRBD2 as a possible D gene (5 bases). The CDR3 is 13 residues long. In germline, CDR1 is MDHEN, CDR2 SYDVKM. The CDR3 protein is CASTPPGPRGTIF. CDR3 in DNA: TGTGCCAGCACCCCTCCCGGACCTCGGGGAACTATCTTC.